This T cell receptor beta chain came from a study of radiation and T cells in renal cell carcinoma. A remark on this clone: Its antigen is unknown.

Repertoires were generated with immunoSEQ multiplex PCR, while TCRdb's copy carries only in-frame clones and drops some. The data show 120,000 or so clones, 65% to 85% seen once. Findings and caveats of the study: Baseline intratumoral clonotype presence is unknown without pretreatment biopsies.

The sample's time point: blood 2 weeks post-SBRT. Treatment in this sample: 15 Gy SBRT to primary tumor, nephrectomy 4 weeks later. This CDR3 has 13 residues. With 6 bases removed from V and 5 bases from J, the gap between germline ends came to 13 bases. In germline, CDR1 is SGHDN, CDR2 FVKESK. The sample was blood, taken from a patient whose treatment included radiotherapy and nephrectomy. This TCR came from a man in his fifties with renal cell carcinoma. The chain recombines TRBV14 with TRBJ2-5, with D tentatively TRBD1 (5 bases). CDR3 sequence reads: CASSLQGWETQYF. The CDR3 DNA reads TGTGCCAGCAGTCTTCAGGGTTGGGAGACCCAGTACTTC.